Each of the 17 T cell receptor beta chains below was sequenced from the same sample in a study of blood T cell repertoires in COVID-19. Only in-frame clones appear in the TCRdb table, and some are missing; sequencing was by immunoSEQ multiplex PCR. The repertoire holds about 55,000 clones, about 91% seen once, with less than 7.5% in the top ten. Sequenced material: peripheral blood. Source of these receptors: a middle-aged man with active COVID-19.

The CDR3 nucleotides read TGTGCCAGTAGTCCCGCGGTCCTAGCGGGAGGGCCTCGTGAGCAGTTCTTC. It is translated as CASSPAVLAGGPREQFF. The rearrangement links TRBV19 to TRBJ2-1; 12 bases are a match to TRBD2. Unmatched junction bases numbered 14, after V lost 5 bases and J lost 9 bases. This CDR3 comprises 17 residues. Germline lookup yields CDR1 LNHDA and CDR2 SQIVND (reference sequence).

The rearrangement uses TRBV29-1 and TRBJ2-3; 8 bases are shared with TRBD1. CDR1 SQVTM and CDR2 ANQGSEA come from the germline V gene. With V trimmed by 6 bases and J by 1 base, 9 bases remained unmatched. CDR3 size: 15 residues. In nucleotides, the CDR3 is TGCAGCGTGGAGACAGGGGATGCTGGCACAGATACGCAGTATTTT. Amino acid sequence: CSVETGDAGTDTQYF.

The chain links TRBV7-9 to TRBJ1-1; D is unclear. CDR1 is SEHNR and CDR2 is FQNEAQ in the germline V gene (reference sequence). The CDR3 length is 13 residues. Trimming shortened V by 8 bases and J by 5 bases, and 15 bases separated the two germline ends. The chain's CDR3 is CASRPSGSTEAFF. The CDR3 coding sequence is TGTGCCAGCCGCCCCTCGGGATCGACTGAAGCTTTCTTT.

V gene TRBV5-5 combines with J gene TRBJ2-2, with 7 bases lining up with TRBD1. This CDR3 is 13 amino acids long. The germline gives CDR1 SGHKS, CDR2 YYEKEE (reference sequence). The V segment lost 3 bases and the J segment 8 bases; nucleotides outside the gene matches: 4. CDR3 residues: CASSSTGVGELFF. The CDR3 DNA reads TGTGCCAGCAGCTCAACAGGGGTTGGGGAGCTGTTTTTT.

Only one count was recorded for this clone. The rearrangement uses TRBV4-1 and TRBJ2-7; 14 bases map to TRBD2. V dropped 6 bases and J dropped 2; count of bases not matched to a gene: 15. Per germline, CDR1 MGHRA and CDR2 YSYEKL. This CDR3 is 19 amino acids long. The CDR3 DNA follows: TGCGCCAGCAGTCCGGGCATGGGACTAGCGGGGGCCAACCCCTACGAGCAGTACTTC. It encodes CASSPGMGLAGANPYEQYF.

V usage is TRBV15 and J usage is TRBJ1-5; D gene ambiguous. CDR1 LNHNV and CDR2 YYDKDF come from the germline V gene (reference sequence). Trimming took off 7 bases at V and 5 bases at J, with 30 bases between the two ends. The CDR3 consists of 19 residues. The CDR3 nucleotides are TGTGCCACCACAGCCCTCAGGAGGAAAGCAATCGAGTTAGATCAGCCCCAGCATTTT. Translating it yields CATTALRRKAIELDQPQHF.

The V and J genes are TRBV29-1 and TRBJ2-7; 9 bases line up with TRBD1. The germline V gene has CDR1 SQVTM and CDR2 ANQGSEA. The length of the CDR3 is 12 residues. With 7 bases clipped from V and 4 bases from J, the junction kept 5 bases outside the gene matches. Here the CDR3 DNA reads TGCAGCGCGGAACAGGGGGCATACGAGCAGTACTTC. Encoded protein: CSAEQGAYEQYF.

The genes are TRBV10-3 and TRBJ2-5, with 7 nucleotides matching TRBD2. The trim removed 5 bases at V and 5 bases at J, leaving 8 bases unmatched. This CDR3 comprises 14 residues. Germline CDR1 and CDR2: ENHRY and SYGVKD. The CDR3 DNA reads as TGTGCCATCAGTTGGGGACCCGGGGGGGAGACCCAGTACTTC. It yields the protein CAISWGPGGETQYF.

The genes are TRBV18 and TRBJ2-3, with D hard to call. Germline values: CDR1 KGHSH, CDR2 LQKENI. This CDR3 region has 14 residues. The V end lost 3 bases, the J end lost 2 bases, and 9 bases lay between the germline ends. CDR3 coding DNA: TGTGCCAGCTCACCTTACAGAGTCACAGATACGCAGTATTTT. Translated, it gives CASSPYRVTDTQYF.

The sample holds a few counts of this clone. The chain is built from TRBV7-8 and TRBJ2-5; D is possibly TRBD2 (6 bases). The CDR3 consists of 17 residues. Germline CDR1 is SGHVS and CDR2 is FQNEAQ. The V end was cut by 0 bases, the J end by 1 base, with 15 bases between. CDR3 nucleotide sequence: TGTGCCAGCAGCTTAGCGTTTTCTGGGACTTCCCAAGAGACCCAGTACTTC. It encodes CASSLAFSGTSQETQYF.

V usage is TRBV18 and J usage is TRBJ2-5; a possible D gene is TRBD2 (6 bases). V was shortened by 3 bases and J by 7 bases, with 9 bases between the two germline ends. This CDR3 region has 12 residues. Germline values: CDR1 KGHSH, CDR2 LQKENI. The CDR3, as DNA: TGTGCCAGCTCACCGCAAGCGGGGACCCAGTACTTC. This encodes CASSPQAGTQYF. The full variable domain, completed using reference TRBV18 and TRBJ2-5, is NAGVMQNPRHLVRRRGQEARLRCSPMKGHSHVYWYRQLPEEGLKFMVYLQKENIIDESGMPKERFSAEFPKEGPSILRIQQVVRGDSAAYFCASSPQAGTQYFGPGTRLLVL.

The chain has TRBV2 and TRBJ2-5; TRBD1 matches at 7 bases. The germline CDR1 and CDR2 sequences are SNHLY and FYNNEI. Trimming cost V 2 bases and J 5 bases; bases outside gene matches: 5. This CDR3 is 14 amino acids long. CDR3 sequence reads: CASSELTGRETQYF. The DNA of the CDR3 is TGTGCCAGCAGTGAACTGACAGGGCGCGAGACCCAGTACTTC.

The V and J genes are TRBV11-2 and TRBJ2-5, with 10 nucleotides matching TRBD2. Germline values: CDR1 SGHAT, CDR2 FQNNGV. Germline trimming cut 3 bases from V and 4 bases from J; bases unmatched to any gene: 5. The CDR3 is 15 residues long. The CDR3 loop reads CASSFRSGGGETQYF. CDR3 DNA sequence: TGTGCCAGCAGCTTTCGCAGCGGGGGGGGAGAGACCCAGTACTTC. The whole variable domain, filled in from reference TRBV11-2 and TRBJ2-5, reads EAGVAQSPRYKIIEKRQSVAFWCNPISGHATLYWYQQILGQGPKLLIQFQNNGVVDDSQLPKDRFSAERLKGVDSTLKIQPAKLEDSAVYLCASSFRSGGGETQYFGPGTRLLVL.

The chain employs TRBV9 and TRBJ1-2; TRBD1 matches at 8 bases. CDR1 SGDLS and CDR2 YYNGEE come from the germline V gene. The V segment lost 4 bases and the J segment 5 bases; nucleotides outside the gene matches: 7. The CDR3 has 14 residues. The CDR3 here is CASSPQQGGYGYTF. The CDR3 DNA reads TGTGCCAGCAGCCCCCAACAGGGGGGGTATGGCTACACCTTC.

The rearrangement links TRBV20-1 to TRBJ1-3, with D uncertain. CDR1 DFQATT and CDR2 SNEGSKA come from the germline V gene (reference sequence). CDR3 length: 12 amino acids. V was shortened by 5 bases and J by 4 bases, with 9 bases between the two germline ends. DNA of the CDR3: TGCAGTGCTCGTGGCAGGGGAAACACCATATATTTT. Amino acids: CSARGRGNTIYF.

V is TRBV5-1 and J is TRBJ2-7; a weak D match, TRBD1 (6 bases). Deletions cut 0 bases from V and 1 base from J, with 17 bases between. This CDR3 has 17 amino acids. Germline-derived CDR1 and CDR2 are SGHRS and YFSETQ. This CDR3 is CASSLVRLTGRSYEQYF. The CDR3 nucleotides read TGCGCCAGCAGCTTGGTGAGGTTGACAGGAAGGTCCTACGAGCAGTACTTC. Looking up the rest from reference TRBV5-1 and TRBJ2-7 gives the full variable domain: KAGVTQTPRYLIKTRGQQVTLSCSPISGHRSVSWYQQTPGQGLQFLFEYFSETQRNKGNFPGRFSGRQFSNSRSEMNVSTLELGDSALYLCASSLVRLTGRSYEQYFGPGTRLTVT.

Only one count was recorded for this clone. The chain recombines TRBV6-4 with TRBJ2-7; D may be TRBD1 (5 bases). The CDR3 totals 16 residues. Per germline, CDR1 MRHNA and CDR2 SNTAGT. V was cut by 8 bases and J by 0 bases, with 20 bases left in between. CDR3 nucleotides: TGTGCCAGCGGGGCAGGGCAATTTATATTCTCCTACGAGCAGTACTTC. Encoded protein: CASGAGQFIFSYEQYF.